The 24 T cell receptor beta chains listed next were all sequenced from one sample in a study of CD8+CD57+ T cells in acquired aplastic anemia. Selection for sequencing was limited to patients who had shown CD8+CD57+ cell expansion by flow cytometry. Genomic DNA, serving as template, underwent TCR beta VDJ and CDR3 profiling. Using its own MiXCR run on the reads, TCRdb lists one record per CDR3 protein. The repertoire holds under 350,000 distinct CDR3 sequences, with 56% as singletons. Material for sequencing was sorted CD4+, CD8+, or CD8+CD57+ T cells (not recorded which) from PBMCs. The receptors shown here come from a human donor with aplastic anemia.

The J gene is TRBJ1-6, the V gene TRBV11-2; 7 bases match TRBD1. J gave up 9 bases and V 1 base, and 3 bases lay outside the gene matches. The CDR3 has 14 amino acids. Germline V gene sequence: CDR1 SGHAT, CDR2 FQNNGV. The CDR3 here is CASSLGGDSSPLHF. CDR3 coding DNA: TGTGCCAGCAGCTTAGGGGGGGACAGTTCACCCCTCCACTTT.

In this sample, this clonotype turned up a few times. V gene TRBV2 combines with J gene TRBJ2-1; TRBD2 agrees at 7 bases. After removal of 4 bases from V and 9 bases from J, the junction contained 3 bases not matched to a gene. CDR1 is SNHLY and CDR2 is FYNNEI in the germline V gene. This CDR3 contains 12 residues. DNA of the CDR3: TGTGCCAGCAGTGGGAGCGGGGCTGAGCAGTTCTTC. It specifies CASSGSGAEQFF.

The rearrangement uses TRBV2 and TRBJ2-7; tentatively, D is TRBD1 (6 bases). The CDR3 loop spans 14 amino acids. The germline gives CDR1 SNHLY, CDR2 FYNNEI. Deletions cut 5 bases from V and 2 bases from J, with 13 bases between. The CDR3 reads CASSTHRETYEQYF. CDR3 in DNA: TGTGCCAGCAGTACCCACAGGGAAACCTACGAGCAGTACTTC.

The CDR3 DNA follows: TGTGCCAGCAGCGCACTAGCGGGAGGGCAGTTCTTC. Translation: CASSALAGGQFF. This chain links TRBV9 with TRBJ2-1; 12 bases line up with TRBD2. The ends lost 3 bases at V and 12 bases at J; junction bases unmatched: 1. This CDR3 has 12 residues. Germline lookup yields CDR1 SGDLS and CDR2 YYNGEE.

This clonotype occurred many times. The chain uses TRBV19 and TRBJ2-1; perhaps TRBD1 as D (7 bases). V shed 6 bases and J shed 7 bases, with 13 bases lying between them. The CDR3 contains 13 residues. Germline V gene sequence: CDR1 LNHDA, CDR2 SQIVND (reference sequence). CDR3 DNA: TGTGCCAGTAGACGGGCAGGGGGGAATGAGCAGTTCTTC. Amino acids: CASRRAGGNEQFF.

Turning to this clonotype: This may stem from a read error, because a much larger clone lies one nucleotide away. The chain has TRBV3-1 and TRBJ2-1, with D perhaps TRBD2 (5 bases). The CDR3 extends over 17 amino acids. Germline loops: CDR1 LGHDT, CDR2 YNNKEL (reference sequence). Deletions cut 4 bases from V and 9 bases from J, with 25 bases between. The CDR3 DNA reads as TGTGCCAGCAGCCGAGAGGCGACGAGCTTATCACGGGGTGAGCAGTTCTTC. This translates into CASSREATSLSRGEQFF.

As to this clonotype: A read error is possible here, since a much larger clone lies one base away. V usage is TRBV12-5 and J usage is TRBJ2-2; D possibly uses TRBD1 or TRBD2 (5 bases each). The germline gives CDR1 LGHNT, CDR2 FRNRAP. There are 15 residues in the CDR3. V was clipped by 4 bases and J by 5 bases, with 14 bases between them. CDR3 amino acids: CASGYGTPKTGELFF. CDR3 nucleotides: TGTGCTAGTGGTTACGGGACCCCCAAGACCGGGGAGCTGTTTTTT.

The chain uses TRBV7-8 and TRBJ2-7; 7 bases are a match to TRBD2. Germline V gene data show CDR1 as SGHVS and CDR2 as FQNEAQ. The CDR3 is 21 amino acids. J lost 0 bases, V lost 3 bases, and 23 bases had no gene match. Here the CDR3 reads CASSLRFACGGAPPCSYEQYF. The CDR3 DNA follows: TGTGCCAGCAGCTTGAGGTTTGCATGCGGGGGTGCACCTCCGTGCTCCTACGAGCAGTACTTC.

A few counts support this clonotype. J is TRBJ2-1 and V is TRBV7-3; 10 nucleotides agree with TRBD2. There are 16 residues in the CDR3. Looked up from germline, CDR1 is SGHTA and CDR2 is FQGTGA. V trimming: 0 bases; J trimming: 5 bases; junction bases outside the gene matches: 4. CDR3 nucleotides: TGTGCCAGCAGCTTAACTCCAGCGGGAGGGAACAATGAGCAGTTCTTC. Its protein is CASSLTPAGGNNEQFF.

The genes are TRBV25-1 and TRBJ2-3; 8 nucleotides line up with TRBD1. Germline-derived CDR1 and CDR2 are MGHDK and SYGVNS. The CDR3 has 17 residues. V gave up 2 bases and J gave up 2 bases; unmatched junction bases: 9. CDR3 coding DNA: TGTGCCAGCAGTGAAGCCTTTGTGACAGGGGTCACAGATACGCAGTATTTT. Protein sequence: CASSEAFVTGVTDTQYF.

CDR3 DNA sequence: TGTGCCAGCAGCTGGGGAAGGGGGAGTGACACTGAAGCTTTCTTT. Translation gives CASSWGRGSDTEAFF. V and J are TRBV5-6 and TRBJ1-1, with D possibly being TRBD1 (6 bases). The CDR3 totals 15 residues. Germline CDR1 and CDR2: SGHDT and YYEEEE. V was pared by 3 bases and J by 3 bases, with 15 bases between.

A note on this clonotype: A junction boundary mismatches the germline segment, possibly from a read error. This chain links TRBV10-3 with TRBJ2-7; 8 nucleotides line up with TRBD1. Germline CDR1 is ENHRY and CDR2 is SYGVKD. The CDR3 contains 16 residues. The CDR3 DNA follows: TGTGCCATCAGTGACCCCGGACGGGACAGGCCCTACGAGCAGTGCTTC. Amino acid sequence: CAISDPGRDRPYEQCF.

A note on this clonotype: This sequence may be a read error, since a much larger clone differs from it by one base. The rearrangement links TRBV6-1 to TRBJ2-2; a possible D gene is TRBD1 (7 bases). This CDR3 has 15 amino acids. V lost 7 bases to trimming and J lost 7 bases, with 19 bases between them. Per the germline V gene, CDR1 is MNHNS and CDR2 is SASEGT. CDR3 nucleotides: TGTGCCAGCATTCCTAGCAGGGGGGCTGGCGGGGAGCTGTTTTTT. Protein product: CASIPSRGAGGELFF.

This clonotype was recorded at least ten times. The gene calls are TRBV6-5 and TRBJ1-1, with unresolved D. CDR3 length: 15 amino acids. The germline V gene has CDR1 MNHEY and CDR2 SVGAGI. V was pared by 0 bases and J by 3 bases, with 11 bases between. The CDR3 protein is CASSYSILVDTEAFF. Written as DNA, the CDR3 is TGTGCCAGCAGTTACTCGATTTTAGTCGACACTGAAGCTTTCTTT.

The V gene is TRBV5-1, the J gene TRBJ2-1; TRBD2 agrees at 7 bases. This CDR3 has 15 amino acids. Unmatched junction bases numbered 8, after V lost 1 base and J lost 7 bases. Germline CDR1 reads SGHRS; CDR2 reads YFSETQ. For the CDR3, the DNA is TGCGCCAGCAGCTTGAGCGGGGTCGAGGGTAATGAGCAGTTCTTC. It translates to CASSLSGVEGNEQFF.

The chain joins TRBV3-1 to TRBJ2-1, with 10 positions matching TRBD2. CDR1 is LGHDT, CDR2 YNNKEL, per germline (reference sequence). This CDR3 spans 16 amino acids. V lost 2 bases, J lost 2 bases, and 3 bases stayed unmatched. CDR3 DNA sequence: TGTGCCAGCAGCCAACTAGCGGGAGCGACCTACAATGAGCAGTTCTTC. It translates to CASSQLAGATYNEQFF.

A remark on this clonotype: This clone may be a read error of a much larger clone one base away. The chain links TRBV27 to TRBJ2-5; D is ambiguous. Germline CDR1 is MNHEY and CDR2 is SMNVEV (reference sequence). The CDR3 totals 13 residues. The CDR3 DNA reads TGTGCCAGCAGTTCGACTGCGATAGAGGCCCAGTACTTC. Translation: CASSSTAIEAQYF.

CDR3 DNA sequence: TGTGCCAGCAGTCTAGGGGGGATCGATGAGCAGTTCTTC. Protein: CASSLGGIDEQFF. The rearrangement uses TRBV7-9 and TRBJ2-1; D might be TRBD1 or TRBD2, each matching 6 bases. The germline V gene encodes CDR1 SEHNR and CDR2 FQNEAQ (reference sequence). V lost 6 bases and J lost 8, with 14 bases in between. The CDR3 contains 13 residues.

This clonotype has a count of ten or more. The V call is TRBV2, the J call TRBJ1-5, with D perhaps TRBD1 (6 bases). CDR3 length equals 16 residues. Per the germline V gene, CDR1 is SNHLY and CDR2 is FYNNEI. V gave up 3 bases and J gave up 1 base, with 13 bases separating them. CDR3 bases: TGTGCCAGCAGTGATTGGAGGGGGTTGAGCAATCAGCCCCAGCATTTT. This sequence encodes CASSDWRGLSNQPQHF.

This clonotype was counted many times. This rearrangement joins TRBV3-1 to TRBJ2-1, with TRBD1 as a possible D gene (5 bases). The CDR3 spans 15 residues. V lost 0 bases and J 2 bases, leaving 8 bases between the germline ends. Germline loops: CDR1 LGHDT, CDR2 YNNKEL (reference sequence). The CDR3 here is CASSQDSQAYNEQFF. CDR3 sequence (DNA): TGTGCCAGCAGCCAAGATTCACAGGCCTACAATGAGCAGTTCTTC.

The V and J genes are TRBV24-1 and TRBJ1-2; perhaps TRBD1 as D (6 bases). CDR3 size: 16 residues. Germline V gene sequence: CDR1 KGHDR, CDR2 SFDVKD. V was shortened by 4 bases and J by 5 bases, with 19 bases between the two germline ends. DNA of the CDR3: TGTGCCACCAGTGACAGTAACGACAGGTTTGGGTATGGCTACACCTTC. It translates to CATSDSNDRFGYGYTF.

This clonotype was counted at least ten times. The chain links TRBV6-6 to TRBJ1-2; 10 positions match TRBD1. V dropped 6 bases and J dropped 4; count of bases not matched to a gene: 8. CDR3 length: 15 residues. Germline assignment: CDR1 MNHNY and CDR2 SVGAGI (reference sequence). CDR3 DNA sequence: TGTGCCAGCAGCCGACAGGGGGCAGGCAGCTATGGCTACACCTTC. This codes for CASSRQGAGSYGYTF.

The chain employs TRBV10-3 and TRBJ2-7; 9 nucleotides agree with TRBD1. CDR1 and CDR2 from the germline V gene are ENHRY and SYGVKD. This CDR3 spans 14 amino acids. The J segment lost 4 bases and the V segment lost 5 bases, leaving 6 bases of the junction unmatched. CDR3 region: CAISMTGGAYEQYF. DNA of the CDR3: TGTGCCATCAGTATGACAGGGGGGGCATACGAGCAGTACTTC.

This chain uses TRBV5-1 with TRBJ2-1, with no clear D. Between the trimmed V and J ends, which lost 2 bases and 0 bases, there was a span of 15 bases. Per germline, CDR1 SGHRS and CDR2 YFSETQ. This CDR3 contains 17 residues. The CDR3, as DNA: TGCGCCAGCAGCTTTTCGTCGAGTCAGAACTCCTACAATGAGCAGTTCTTC. It translates to CASSFSSSQNSYNEQFF.